The next 16 T cell receptor beta chains were all read from a single sample in a study of blood T cell repertoires in COVID-19. Assay used: immunoSEQ multiplex PCR; TCRdb lists only in-frame clones, some missing. This table has 150,000 to 200,000 clones, 65% to 85% appearing once. Material: PBMCs or T cells enriched from blood (not recorded which). The origin of the receptors is a woman aged 60-70 years who had recovered from COVID-19.

As DNA, the CDR3 is TGTGCCAGCATGACAGGGACGTATGAAAAACTGTTTTTT. Translating gives CASMTGTYEKLFF. This chain connects TRBV28 to TRBJ1-4, with 7 nucleotides matching TRBD1. V shed 7 bases and J 6 bases; nucleotides not matched to a gene: 5. Per germline, CDR1 MDHEN and CDR2 SYDVKM. The CDR3 sequence is 13 residues long.

The chain uses TRBV5-5 and TRBJ1-3; D uncertain. Between the trimmed V and J ends, which lost 0 bases and 6 bases, there was a span of 7 bases. The CDR3 length is 13 residues. CDR1 and CDR2 (germline): SGHKS, YYEKEE (reference sequence). The CDR3 protein is CASSLDQINTIYF. Here the CDR3 DNA reads TGTGCCAGCAGCTTGGACCAGATAAACACCATATATTTT.

The chain links TRBV5-1 to TRBJ2-6; no clear D gene. Trimming took off 4 bases at V and 1 base at J, with 3 bases between the two ends. The CDR3 totals 13 residues. The germline gives CDR1 SGHRS, CDR2 YFSETQ. The chain's CDR3 is CASSESGANVLTF. The DNA for the CDR3 is TGCGCCAGCAGCGAGTCTGGGGCCAACGTCCTGACTTTC.

The V gene is TRBV10-1, the J gene TRBJ2-1, with TRBD2 matching 9 bases. The V gene's germline CDR1 is WNHNN and CDR2 SYGVQD (reference sequence). The CDR3 is 16 amino acids. V lost 3 bases to trimming and J lost 8 bases; unmatched junction nucleotides: 11. CDR3 nucleotides: TGCGCCAGCAGTGAATTTCGCGGGAGGGGGTCGGATGAGCAGTTCTTC. It yields the protein CASSEFRGRGSDEQFF.

The V gene is TRBV5-4, the J gene TRBJ2-1, with a weak D call TRBD1 (5 bases). With 1 base removed from V and 11 bases from J, the gap between germline ends came to 7 bases. Germline V CDR1 and CDR2: SGHNT, YYREEE (reference sequence). This CDR3 has 11 residues. CDR3 sequence: CASSLRTQQFF. The DNA for the CDR3 is TGTGCCAGCAGCTTGAGGACACAGCAGTTCTTC.

This clone has ten or more counts. This sequence joins TRBV20-1 and TRBJ1-1; 7 bases map to TRBD1. The CDR3 has 11 amino acids. J was trimmed by 6 bases and V by 7 bases; bases with no gene match: 5. In germline, CDR1 is DFQATT, CDR2 SNEGSKA (reference sequence). In DNA, the CDR3 is TGCAGTGTCGCACAGGGGCCTGAAGCTTTCTTT. Translating it yields CSVAQGPEAFF.

The J gene is TRBJ2-7, the V gene TRBV2; the D gene is possibly TRBD2 (5 bases). Trimming shortened V by 4 bases and J by 4 bases, and 14 bases separated the two germline ends. CDR3 length: 14 residues. Germline values: CDR1 SNHLY, CDR2 FYNNEI. The CDR3 DNA is TGTGCCAGCAGTGGAGGCCGATCGGGGTACGAGCAGTACTTC. It is translated as CASSGGRSGYEQYF.

The chain combines TRBV7-8 with TRBJ1-5; 8 bases align to TRBD1. Germline CDR1 is SGHVS and CDR2 is FQNEAQ. The CDR3 runs 15 residues. V was pared by 4 bases and J by 4 bases, with 6 bases of the junction left unmatched. CDR3 coding DNA: TGTGCCAGCAGCTCCGGTTGGACAGGGAATCAGCCCCAGCATTTT. This codes for CASSSGWTGNQPQHF. The full variable domain, with the rest looked up from reference TRBV7-8 and TRBJ1-5, is GAGVSQSPRYKVAKRGQDVALRCDPISGHVSLFWYQQALGQGPEFLTYFQNEAQLDKSGLPSDRFFAERPEGSVSTLKIQRTQQEDSAVYLCASSSGWTGNQPQHFGDGTRLSIL.

CDR3 coding DNA: TGTGCCAGCAGCTTAGCGCCTTTAAGACAGGGATCTGAAGCTTTCTTT. Translated: CASSLAPLRQGSEAFF. This chain joins TRBV7-6 and TRBJ1-1; 7 bases are shared with TRBD1. Germline V gene data show CDR1 as SGHVS and CDR2 as FNYEAQ. The CDR3 loop spans 16 amino acids. V lost 0 bases and J lost 6; bases outside the gene matches: 10.

The CDR3 region is CASSVGDGGYEQYF. For the CDR3, the DNA is TGTGCCAGCAGCGTGGGGGACGGGGGCTACGAGCAGTACTTC. The chain links TRBV9 to TRBJ2-7; tentatively, D is TRBD2 (6 bases). CDR1 SGDLS and CDR2 YYNGEE come from the germline V gene. CDR3 length: 14 amino acids. The V end was cut by 2 bases, the J end by 3 bases, with 12 bases between.

The genes are TRBV15 and TRBJ2-1; D not certain. The CDR3 loop spans 15 amino acids. V was cut by 0 bases and J by 3 bases, with 9 bases left in between. Germline V gives CDR1 LNHNV, CDR2 YYDKDF (reference sequence). DNA of the CDR3: TGTGCCACCAGCAGAGAGTCAGGCTACTACAATGAGCAGTTCTTC. Translation gives CATSRESGYYNEQFF.

The chain employs TRBV18 and TRBJ1-2; D is perhaps TRBD1 (6 bases). In germline, CDR1 is KGHSH, CDR2 LQKENI. Trimming left V 5 bases short and J 4 bases short, with 11 bases between. There are 13 residues in the CDR3. Here the CDR3 DNA reads TGTGCCAGCTCAGCCGACAGGAGCTATGGCTACACCTTC. It specifies CASSADRSYGYTF.

The J gene is TRBJ1-6, the V gene TRBV19; weak D call: TRBD1 (6 bases). The CDR3 runs to 16 residues. Trimming shortened V by 7 bases and J by 4 bases, and 17 bases separated the two germline ends. Germline-derived CDR1 and CDR2 are LNHDA and SQIVND (reference sequence). The chain's CDR3 is CASNLPGTRYNSPLHF. The CDR3 region has the DNA TGTGCCAGTAATCTTCCCGGGACACGATATAATTCACCCCTCCACTTT.

The rearrangement joins TRBV5-1 to TRBJ2-2; maybe TRBD2 (7 bases). CDR1 and CDR2 from the germline V gene are SGHRS and YFSETQ. This CDR3 has 16 amino acids. The V gene lost 2 bases and the J gene lost 3 bases, with 14 bases spanning the gap. CDR3 DNA sequence: TGCGCCAGCAGCTTAGTCTCCGGGGGGCACACCGGGGAGCTGTTTTTT. This sequence encodes CASSLVSGGHTGELFF.

The rearrangement uses TRBV27 and TRBJ1-2; TRBD1 matches at 7 bases. Germline V CDR1 and CDR2: MNHEY, SMNVEV (reference sequence). The CDR3 runs to 14 residues. V shed 8 bases, J shed 8 bases, and the junction held 14 bases outside the gene matches. In DNA form, the CDR3 reads TGTGCCAGCGGACGCCTGCTTGACAGGGAGGGCTACACCTTC. Translated: CASGRLLDREGYTF.

The chain uses TRBV28 and TRBJ1-2, with 7 bases that match TRBD1. The germline V gene encodes CDR1 MDHEN and CDR2 SYDVKM. This CDR3 is built from 14 residues. The ends lost 7 bases at V and 1 base at J; junction bases unmatched: 6. CDR3 region: CASNEQGINYGYTF. CDR3 DNA sequence: TGTGCCAGCAACGAACAGGGGATTAACTATGGCTACACCTTC.